The next 27 T cell receptor beta chains were all read from a single sample in a study of blood T cell repertoires in COVID-19. Sequenced by immunoSEQ multiplex PCR; TCRdb stores in-frame clones only, minus some. In the table there are some 300,000 clones, approximately 86% of which are singletons. What was sequenced was peripheral blood. Receptors were obtained from a woman in her 70s with COVID-19, enrolled during active disease.

The rearrangement joins TRBV6-1 to TRBJ1-5; a possible D gene is TRBD1 (6 bases). Germline CDR1 and CDR2: MNHNS and SASEGT. Trimming cost V 1 base and J 3 bases, with 10 bases left between them. CDR3 length: 15 residues. The CDR3 region has the DNA TGTGCCAGCAGTGAAGGGACAGATTACAATCAGCCCCAGCATTTT. Translation: CASSEGTDYNQPQHF.

The chain is built from TRBV5-1 and TRBJ1-2; unclear D gene. Germline CDR1 is SGHRS and CDR2 is YFSETQ. This CDR3 has 12 amino acids. V lost 4 bases and J lost 2, with 6 bases in between. CDR3 amino acids: CASSAENYGYTF. CDR3 nucleotide sequence: TGCGCCAGCAGCGCCGAGAACTATGGCTACACCTTC. The variable domain in full, completed from reference TRBV5-1 and TRBJ1-2, reads KAGVTQTPRYLIKTRGQQVTLSCSPISGHRSVSWYQQTPGQGLQFLFEYFSETQRNKGNFPGRFSGRQFSNSRSEMNVSTLELGDSALYLCASSAENYGYTFGSGTRLTVV.

The chain couples TRBV2 to TRBJ1-3; TRBD1 aligns across 9 bases. Germline V gives CDR1 SNHLY, CDR2 FYNNEI. The CDR3 runs to 13 residues. J was trimmed by 8 bases and V by 11 bases; bases with no gene match: 10. CDR3 coding DNA: TGTGCCGCAAACCGGGACAGGGTGGACACCATATATTTT. Its protein product is CAANRDRVDTIYF.

The chain joins TRBV7-8 to TRBJ1-1; D unclear. The V and J ends lost 8 bases and 1 base respectively, with 23 bases between them. The CDR3 spans 17 residues. The germline CDR1 and CDR2 sequences are SGHVS and FQNEAQ. DNA for the CDR3: TGTGCCAGCGACAAAAGGAGGGTGTTGAACACGAACACTGAAGCTTTCTTT. Encoded protein: CASDKRRVLNTNTEAFF.

This rearrangement joins TRBV19 to TRBJ2-3, with 9 positions matching TRBD2. V gave up 5 bases and J gave up 3 bases; unmatched junction bases: 9. The CDR3 extends over 16 amino acids. Germline V lookup: CDR1 LNHDA, CDR2 SQIVND (reference sequence). CDR3: CASSPRGLAGTDTQYF. In DNA form, the CDR3 reads TGTGCCAGTAGTCCCCGAGGGCTAGCGGGGACAGATACGCAGTATTTT.

V gene TRBV28 combines with J gene TRBJ1-4, with D perhaps TRBD1 (6 bases). Between the trimmed V and J ends, which lost 10 bases and 3 bases, there was a span of 15 bases. Per the germline V gene, CDR1 is MDHEN and CDR2 is SYDVKM. This CDR3 is 14 amino acids long. The CDR3 protein is CATSDRSANEKLFF. As DNA, the CDR3 is TGTGCCACCTCAGACAGGTCAGCTAATGAAAAACTGTTTTTT.

The chain links TRBV23-1 to TRBJ2-5; 7 bases match TRBD1. TRBV23-1 is noted as an ORF with a role that remains uncertain. The V and J ends lost 7 bases and 4 bases, in that order; junction bases with no gene match: 15. This CDR3 contains 16 residues. The CDR3 bases are TGCGCCAGCACCCCTTTGAGGGGGCGGTATGGAGAGACCCAGTACTTC. As protein: CASTPLRGRYGETQYF.

In this sample, this clone turned up a few times. The genes are TRBV24-1 and TRBJ1-2; 9 positions match TRBD1. This CDR3 contains 14 residues. The germline CDR1 and CDR2 sequences are KGHDR and SFDVKD. The ends lost 3 bases at V and 5 bases at J; junction bases unmatched: 3. CDR3 loop: CATSDPTGGYGYTF. The CDR3 DNA reads as TGTGCCACCAGTGATCCGACAGGGGGTTATGGCTACACCTTC.

V gene TRBV6-5 combines with J gene TRBJ1-3; 7 bases fit TRBD1. The CDR3 spans 14 residues. With V trimmed by 6 bases and J by 1 base, 3 bases remained unmatched. Germline-derived CDR1 and CDR2 are MNHEY and SVGAGI. The CDR3 spells CASRLQGSGNTIYF. CDR3 nucleotides: TGTGCCAGCAGATTACAGGGGTCTGGAAACACCATATATTTT.

The chain employs TRBV10-3 and TRBJ1-2; TRBD1 aligns across 8 bases. V was pared by 7 bases and J by 3 bases, with 7 bases of the junction left unmatched. Per germline, CDR1 ENHRY and CDR2 SYGVKD. The CDR3 has 14 residues. The CDR3 sequence: CAIMNGQGDYGYTF. CDR3 DNA sequence: TGTGCCATCATGAATGGACAGGGAGACTATGGCTACACCTTC.

The rearrangement links TRBV5-4 to TRBJ1-6; no definite D call. The germline CDR1 and CDR2 sequences are SGHNT and YYREEE (reference sequence). This CDR3 is 16 amino acids long. Trimming removed 3 bases from V and 7 bases from J, with 17 bases in between. CDR3 nucleotides: TGTGCCAGCAGCTCGTGGGCGATAAACGCGAATTCACCCCTCCACTTT. Translation gives CASSSWAINANSPLHF.

The chain is built from TRBV15 and TRBJ2-5; 9 nucleotides match TRBD2. Germline V CDR1 and CDR2: LNHNV, YYDKDF (reference sequence). The CDR3 is 15 amino acids. V dropped 5 bases and J dropped 5; count of bases not matched to a gene: 9. CDR3 DNA sequence: TGTGCCACCAGCTTCGGGACTAGCAGTGGTGAGACCCAGTACTTC. Amino acid sequence: CATSFGTSSGETQYF.

This chain links TRBV10-3 with TRBJ1-1, with D possibly matching TRBD1 (6 bases). The CDR3 loop spans 13 amino acids. Germline V CDR1 and CDR2: ENHRY, SYGVKD. V shed 7 bases and J shed 4 bases, with 13 bases lying between them. The CDR3 is CAITSRDITEAFF. The CDR3 nucleotides read TGTGCCATCACCTCCCGGGACATCACTGAAGCTTTCTTT.

The chain couples TRBV28 to TRBJ2-3; a weak D match, TRBD2 (6 bases). V lost 6 bases and J 6 bases, leaving 19 bases between the germline ends. The CDR3 covers 15 residues. Germline CDR1 MDHEN, CDR2 SYDVKM. The CDR3 nucleotides are TGTGCCAGCAGCTTCCCCGGCGCGGGGAGGGATACGCAGTATTTT. Translating it yields CASSFPGAGRDTQYF. The full variable domain, in which reference TRBV28 and TRBJ2-3 provide the parts outside the CDR3, is DVKVTQSSRYLVKRTGEKVFLECVQDMDHENMFWYRQDPGLGLRLIYFSYDVKMKEKGDIPEGYSVSREKKERFSLILESASTNQTSMYLCASSFPGAGRDTQYFGPGTRLTVL.

The chain carries TRBV7-8 and TRBJ2-1; 8 positions agree with TRBD2. Germline V gives CDR1 SGHVS, CDR2 FQNEAQ. Unmatched junction bases numbered 4, after V lost 2 bases and J lost 7 bases. The length of the CDR3 is 14 residues. CDR3 nucleotides: TGTGCCAGCAGCTTACAGCGGGGGTTAAATGAGCAGTTCTTC. The encoded protein is CASSLQRGLNEQFF.

The CDR3 is CASSLGLAGALEQYF. CDR3 DNA sequence: TGCGCCAGCAGCTTGGGACTAGCGGGGGCCCTCGAGCAGTACTTC. This sequence joins TRBV5-1 and TRBJ2-7; the match to TRBD2 covers 12 bases. The CDR3 sequence is 15 residues long. Germline V gives CDR1 SGHRS, CDR2 YFSETQ. V dropped 0 bases and J dropped 6; count of bases not matched to a gene: 4.

The chain is built from TRBV6-1 and TRBJ2-1; 7 nucleotides match TRBD1. The ends lost 4 bases at V and 0 bases at J; junction bases unmatched: 12. The CDR3 totals 18 residues. The V gene's germline CDR1 is MNHNS and CDR2 SASEGT. In nucleotides, the CDR3 is TGTGCCAGCAGTGTCAAAGATCCCGGGACAGTCTCCTACAATGAGCAGTTCTTC. Encoded protein: CASSVKDPGTVSYNEQFF.

The chain employs TRBV2 and TRBJ1-6; 10 bases align to TRBD1. The germline V gene has CDR1 SNHLY and CDR2 FYNNEI. This CDR3 has 16 amino acids. V dropped 6 bases and J dropped 10; count of bases not matched to a gene: 12. CDR3 sequence: CASRFTESGQGSPLHF. For the CDR3, the DNA is TGTGCCAGCAGATTTACCGAATCGGGACAGGGGTCACCCCTCCACTTT.

The rearrangement links TRBV9 to TRBJ2-1; 8 positions agree with TRBD1. The V gene's germline CDR1 is SGDLS and CDR2 YYNGEE. This CDR3 has 14 amino acids. V dropped 3 bases and J dropped 7; count of bases not matched to a gene: 6. CDR3 sequence (DNA): TGTGCCAGCAGCGCCGGACAGGGTTGGAATGAGCAGTTCTTC. Protein product: CASSAGQGWNEQFF.

The chain combines TRBV7-2 with TRBJ1-1; D is unclear. The germline V gene encodes CDR1 SGHTA and CDR2 FQGNSA. The length of the CDR3 is 15 residues. V shed 4 bases and J shed 0 bases, with 12 bases lying between them. CDR3 protein: CASSYGLFVNTEAFF. In DNA, the CDR3 is TGTGCCAGCAGCTACGGACTATTTGTGAACACTGAAGCTTTCTTT.

CDR3 sequence (DNA): TGTGCCAGCAGCTTAGCTCCGGGTGGGGAGACCCAGTACTTC. Its protein product is CASSLAPGGETQYF. The chain uses TRBV7-2 and TRBJ2-5, with no clear D. Germline V gives CDR1 SGHTA, CDR2 FQGNSA. The CDR3 runs 14 residues. Trimming shortened V by 0 bases and J by 5 bases, and 10 bases separated the two germline ends.

CDR3 bases: TGTGCCAGCTCATCTAGCGGGAGCTCCTACGAGCAGTACTTC. Translation gives CASSSSGSSYEQYF. This chain links TRBV18 with TRBJ2-7; TRBD2 matches 10 bases. CDR1 is KGHSH, CDR2 LQKENI, per germline. V shed 5 bases, J shed 0 bases, and the junction held 1 base outside the gene matches. The CDR3 is 14 amino acids.

The chain links TRBV7-2 to TRBJ2-5; no reliable D call. The germline V gene encodes CDR1 SGHTA and CDR2 FQGNSA. V was cut by 2 bases and J by 4 bases, with 5 bases left in between. This CDR3 spans 12 amino acids. CDR3 sequence: CASSLNGETQYF. CDR3 nucleotides: TGTGCCAGCAGCTTAAACGGAGAGACCCAGTACTTC.

The rearrangement uses TRBV9 and TRBJ2-7, with D perhaps TRBD1 (8 bases). The CDR3 contains 15 residues. The germline V and J ends were trimmed by 0 bases and 7 bases, with 17 bases remaining between them. CDR1 is SGDLS and CDR2 is YYNGEE in the germline V gene. The CDR3: CASSVELTGGGEQYF. In nucleotides, the CDR3 is TGTGCCAGCAGCGTAGAACTTACAGGGGGAGGGGAGCAGTACTTC.

The chain links TRBV5-5 to TRBJ1-2; TRBD1 might be the D (5 bases). Germline values: CDR1 SGHKS, CDR2 YYEKEE (reference sequence). Trimming removed 0 bases from V and 3 bases from J, with 15 bases in between. There are 16 residues in the CDR3. The CDR3 bases are TGTGCCAGCAGCTTGGTCGGTCATAGGGGTGACTATGGCTACACCTTC. Residues: CASSLVGHRGDYGYTF.

J is TRBJ2-3 and V is TRBV7-2; 15 nucleotides line up with TRBD2. This CDR3 spans 18 amino acids. In germline, CDR1 is SGHTA, CDR2 FQGNSA. V shed 1 base, J shed 8 bases, and the junction held 10 bases outside the gene matches. The CDR3 loop is CASSLDFGTSGGLGTQYF. CDR3 coding DNA: TGTGCCAGCAGCTTAGATTTCGGGACTAGCGGGGGGTTGGGTACGCAGTATTTT. The full variable domain, in which reference TRBV7-2 and TRBJ2-3 provide the parts outside the CDR3, is GAGVSQSPSNKVTEKGKDVELRCDPISGHTALYWYRQSLGQGLEFLIYFQGNSAPDKSGLPSDRFSAERTGGSVSTLTIQRTQQEDSAVYLCASSLDFGTSGGLGTQYFGPGTRLTVL.

V is TRBV24-1 and J is TRBJ2-7; 11 bases line up with TRBD1. Germline V gives CDR1 KGHDR, CDR2 SFDVKD. With 4 bases clipped from V and 7 bases from J, the junction kept 17 bases outside the gene matches. The CDR3 has 18 residues. CDR3 nucleotides: TGTGCCACCAGTGAGGCCGGTACCGGGACAGGGGGGCGGCGAGAGCAGTACTTC. Amino acids: CATSEAGTGTGGRREQYF.